The rows below give T cell receptor beta chains drawn from one sample of a study of cytomegalovirus exposure and HLA in healthy donors. This table comes from immunoSEQ multiplex PCR, and its TCRdb copy is limited to in-frame clones, with some not included. This sample has some 170,000 clones, with around 81% found just once. The sample taken for sequencing was PBMCs. These receptors originate from a woman aged 25 to 39 in good health and CMV-seronegative. Both conserved end residues are part of each CDR3. D genes are given only for firm matches. The size field is filled for only some rows; it gives once, few, many or a size class.

>TRBV7-2|TRBJ1-6|.|.
TGTGCCAGCAGCCTTGGGACACATTCACCCCTCCACTTT
CASSLGTHSPLHF
>TRBV19|TRBJ2-7|TRBD2|.
TGTGCCAGTAGCCGGGGGACTAGCGGGGGACCTACCTACGAGCAGTACTTC
CASSRGTSGGPTYEQYF
>TRBV7-3|TRBJ2-7|.|.
TGTGCCAGCAGCACCAGGAACGGATACGAGCAGTACTTC
CASSTRNGYEQYF
>TRBV5-1|TRBJ1-4|.|.
TGCGCCAGCAGCTTGAGCGGGGGTAATGAAAAACTGTTTTTT
CASSLSGGNEKLFF
>TRBV6-5|TRBJ1-6|.|.
TGTGCCAGCAGTTACTCGGCGGGGAATTATAATTCACCCCTCCACTTT
CASSYSAGNYNSPLHF
>TRBV7-2|TRBJ2-3|TRBD2|.
TGTGCCAGCAGCTCAGGACTAGCGGGAGGGGCAGATACGCAGTATTTT
CASSSGLAGGADTQYF
>TRBV6-6|TRBJ2-5|TRBD2|once
TGTGCCAGCAGTGGCCTCGGGAGGGAATCAAAGACCCAGTACTTC
CASSGLGRESKTQYF
>TRBV4-2|TRBJ2-7|TRBD1|few
TGTGCCAGCAGCCCCAAACAGACAGGGAGCTCCTACGAGCAGTACTTC
CASSPKQTGSSYEQYF
>TRBV30|TRBJ2-1|.|.
TGTGCCTGGAGTGTAAGCGGCCTTTACAATGAGCAGTTCTTC
CAWSVSGLYNEQFF
>TRBV11-2|TRBJ1-6|.|.
TGTGCCAGCAGCTTAGATTGGCAGGCCCCTAATTCACCCCTCCACTTT
CASSLDWQAPNSPLHF
>TRBV4-1|TRBJ2-3|.|.
TGCGCCAGCAGCCAAGATCCAGGGGCCAGCCCCTCCACAGATACGCAGTATTTT
CASSQDPGASPSTDTQYF
>TRBV10-2|TRBJ2-4|TRBD2|.
TGCGCCAGCAGTGATATGGCGGGGGGAGCCAAAAACATTCAGTACTTC
CASSDMAGGAKNIQYF
>TRBV9|TRBJ1-5|.|once
TGTGCCAGCAGTGACTCGGGACACGCCAATCAGCCCCAGCATTTT
CASSDSGHANQPQHF
>TRBV11-2|TRBJ2-7|TRBD2|few
TGTGCCAGCGCTAGCGGGAGTTACGAGCAGTACTTC
CASASGSYEQYF
>TRBV7-9|TRBJ2-7|TRBD1|once
TGTGCCAGCAGCCTACCGGGACAGGGGTACGAGCAGTACTTC
CASSLPGQGYEQYF
>TRBV30|TRBJ2-1|TRBD2|.
TGTGCCTGGAGGGTCGGGACTAGCAATCTCGATGAGCAGTTCTTC
CAWRVGTSNLDEQFF
>TRBV4-3|TRBJ1-6|.|.
TGCGCCAGCAGCCAAGGGTCCTTGAGCTCCTATAATTCACCCCTCCACTTT
CASSQGSLSSYNSPLHF
>TRBV7-9|TRBJ2-5|TRBD2|.
TGTGCCAGCAGCTTAGGGAGCGGGGGGGCGAGTTTACAAGAGACCCAGTACTTC
CASSLGSGGASLQETQYF
>TRBV7-9|TRBJ2-7|.|.
TGTGCCAGCAGCTTCTTCTCCGGGGAGCAGTACTTC
CASSFFSGEQYF
>TRBV6-5|TRBJ2-2|TRBD2|.
TGTGCCAGCAGTTTAAGACTAGCGGGGGGTACCGGGGAGCTGTCTTTT
CASSLRLAGGTGELSF
>TRBV28|TRBJ1-4|.|.
TGTGCCAGCAGCGTCGAACAGAGTAATGAAAAACTGTTTTTT
CASSVEQSNEKLFF
>TRBV5-6|TRBJ1-6|.|.
TGTGCCAGCAGCTGGAGGCAGGGGATTGTTTCCTATAATTCACCCCTCCACTTT
CASSWRQGIVSYNSPLHF
>TRBV7-9|TRBJ1-5|.|.
TGTGCCAGCAGCTTAGATTCGGGCGGGGTCCAGCCCCAGCATTTT
CASSLDSGGVQPQHF
>TRBV6-5|TRBJ2-1|TRBD1|.
TGTGCCAGCAGTTACGGTAGGCAGGGGGCTGCTGAGCAGTTCTTC
CASSYGRQGAAEQFF
>TRBV5-6|TRBJ2-3|TRBD2|.
TGTGCCAGCAGCAGTCTAGCGGGGGGTATCCTCACAGATACGCAGTATTTT
CASSSLAGGILTDTQYF
>TRBV20-1|TRBJ2-7|.|.
TGCAGTGCTAGAGCGGCCTACGAGCAGTACTTC
CSARAAYEQYF
>TRBV6-1|TRBJ2-1|TRBD2|.
TGTGCCAGCAGTGATAGCGGGAGGTCCTACAATGAGCAGTTCTTC
CASSDSGRSYNEQFF
>TRBV7-2|TRBJ2-1|.|.
TGTGCCAGCAGCTTAGTTAGCAGCTCCTACAATGAGCAGTTCTTC
CASSLVSSSYNEQFF
>TRBV7-9|TRBJ2-3|TRBD1|.
TGTGCCAGCAGCTTAGGACAGGGGGGAACAGATACGCAGTATTTT
CASSLGQGGTDTQYF
>TRBV15|TRBJ1-2|TRBD1|.
TGTGCCACCAGCAGAGATCTCCCGGGACAGGGGGATGGCTACACCTTC
CATSRDLPGQGDGYTF
>TRBV5-1|TRBJ2-6|TRBD1|.
TGCGCCAGCAGCTTGGGCGGGACAGGGATGACTGGGGCCAACGTCCTGACTTTC
CASSLGGTGMTGANVLTF
>TRBV11-2|TRBJ1-6|.|.
TGTGCCAGCAGCTTAGCCGACTTAACGGTTAATTCACCCCTCCACTTT
CASSLADLTVNSPLHF